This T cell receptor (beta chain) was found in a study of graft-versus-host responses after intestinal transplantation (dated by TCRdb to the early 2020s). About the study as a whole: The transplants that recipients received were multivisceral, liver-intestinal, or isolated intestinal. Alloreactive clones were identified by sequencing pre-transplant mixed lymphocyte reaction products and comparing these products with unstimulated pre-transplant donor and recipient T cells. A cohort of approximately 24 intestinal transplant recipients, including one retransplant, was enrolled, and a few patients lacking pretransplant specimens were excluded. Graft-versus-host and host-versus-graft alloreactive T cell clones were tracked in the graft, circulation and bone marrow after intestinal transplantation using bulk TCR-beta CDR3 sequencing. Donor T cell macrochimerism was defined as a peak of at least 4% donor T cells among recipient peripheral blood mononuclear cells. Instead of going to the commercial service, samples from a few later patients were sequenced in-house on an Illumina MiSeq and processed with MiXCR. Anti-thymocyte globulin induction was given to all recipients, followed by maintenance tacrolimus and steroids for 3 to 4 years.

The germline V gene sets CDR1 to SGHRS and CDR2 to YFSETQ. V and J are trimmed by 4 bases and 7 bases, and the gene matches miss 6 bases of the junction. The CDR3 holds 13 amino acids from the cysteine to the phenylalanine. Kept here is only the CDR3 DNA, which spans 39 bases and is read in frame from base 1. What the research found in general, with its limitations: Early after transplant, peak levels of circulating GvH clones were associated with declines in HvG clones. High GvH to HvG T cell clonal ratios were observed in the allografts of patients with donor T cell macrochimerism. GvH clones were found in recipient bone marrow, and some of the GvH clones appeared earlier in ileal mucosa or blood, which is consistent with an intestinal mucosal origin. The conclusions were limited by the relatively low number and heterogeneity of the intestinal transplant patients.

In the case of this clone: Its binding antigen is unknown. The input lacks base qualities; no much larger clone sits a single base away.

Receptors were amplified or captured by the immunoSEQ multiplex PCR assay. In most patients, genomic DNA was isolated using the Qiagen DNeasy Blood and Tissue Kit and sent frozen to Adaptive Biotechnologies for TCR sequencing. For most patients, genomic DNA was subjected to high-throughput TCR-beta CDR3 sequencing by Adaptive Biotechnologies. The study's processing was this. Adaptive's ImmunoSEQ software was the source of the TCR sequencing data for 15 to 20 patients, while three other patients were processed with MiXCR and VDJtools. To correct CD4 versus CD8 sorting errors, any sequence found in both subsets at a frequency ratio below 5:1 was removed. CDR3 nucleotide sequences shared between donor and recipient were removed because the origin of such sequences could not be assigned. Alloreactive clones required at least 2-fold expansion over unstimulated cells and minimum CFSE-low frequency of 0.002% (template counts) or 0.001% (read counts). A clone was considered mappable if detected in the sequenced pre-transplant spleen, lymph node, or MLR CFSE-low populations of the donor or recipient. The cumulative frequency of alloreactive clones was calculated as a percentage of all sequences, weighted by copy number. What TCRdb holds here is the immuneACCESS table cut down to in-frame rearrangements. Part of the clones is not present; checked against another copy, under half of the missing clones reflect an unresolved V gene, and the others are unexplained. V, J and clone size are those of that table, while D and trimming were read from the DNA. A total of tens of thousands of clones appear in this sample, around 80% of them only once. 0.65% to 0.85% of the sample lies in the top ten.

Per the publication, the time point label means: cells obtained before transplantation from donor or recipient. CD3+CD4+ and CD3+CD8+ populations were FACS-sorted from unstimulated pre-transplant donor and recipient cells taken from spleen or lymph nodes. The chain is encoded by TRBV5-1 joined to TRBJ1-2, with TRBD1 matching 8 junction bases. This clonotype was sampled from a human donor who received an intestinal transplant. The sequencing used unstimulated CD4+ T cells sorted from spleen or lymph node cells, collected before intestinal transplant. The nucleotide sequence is TGCGCCAGCAGCGTGTTAACAGGGGGTGGCTACACCTTC. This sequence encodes CASSVLTGGGYTF.